The 14 T cell receptor beta chains below all came from one sample that was sequenced in a study of beta chain features in type 1 diabetes (dated by TCRdb to about 2018). The library was generated by the immunoSEQ multiplex PCR assay. All of the isolated RNA was reverse transcribed with the High Capacity cDNA Reverse Transcription Kit, so expressed TCRB transcripts were sequenced. TCRdb carries this immuneACCESS record with in-frame sequences only. Its versions omit some clonotypes, under half of them owing to an unresolved V gene in the studies checked, with the rest unexplained. The sample yields a few hundred thousand clones; less than 20% were counted once. The ten largest clones add up to 0.044% of the sample. Sequenced material: naive CD4+ T cells from blood. Reading the label with the study, this specimen's cell subset or site is: true naive CD4+ T cells. These receptors originate from a woman in her late teens or twenties in good health.

The chain carries TRBV4-1 and TRBJ1-2, with D perhaps TRBD1 (5 bases). Germline CDR1 MGHRA, CDR2 YSYEKL. The CDR3 consists of 16 residues. The V gene lost 2 bases and the J gene lost 7 bases, with 20 bases spanning the gap. CDR3 sequence (DNA): TGCGCCAGCAGCCAACTCTTCACGGGCAGGGAGGCTGGCTACACCTTC. Its translation is CASSQLFTGREAGYTF.

The CDR3 DNA is TGCGCCAGCAGCACCCCGGGACACGCACCCGGGGAGCTGTTTTTT. This translates into CASSTPGHAPGELFF. The V call is TRBV5-1, the J call TRBJ2-2; TRBD1 might be the D (6 bases). Germline V lookup: CDR1 SGHRS, CDR2 YFSETQ. This CDR3 spans 15 amino acids. V lost 4 bases and J 6 bases, leaving 16 bases between the germline ends. The full variable domain, in which reference TRBV5-1 and TRBJ2-2 provide the parts outside the CDR3, is KAGVTQTPRYLIKTRGQQVTLSCSPISGHRSVSWYQQTPGQGLQFLFEYFSETQRNKGNFPGRFSGRQFSNSRSEMNVSTLELGDSALYLCASSTPGHAPGELFFGEGSRLTVL.

This clone has more than one count but fewer than ten. The CDR3 DNA reads as TGTGCCAGCAGCGAGGGGACAGATACGCAGTATTTT. It codes for CASSEGTDTQYF. V and J are TRBV9 and TRBJ2-3, with a weak D call TRBD1 (5 bases). Trimming took off 3 bases at V and 3 bases at J, with 5 bases between the two ends. From germline, CDR1 is SGDLS and CDR2 YYNGEE. CDR3 length: 12 amino acids. Looking up the rest from reference TRBV9 and TRBJ2-3 gives the full variable domain: DSGVTQTPKHLITATGQRVTLRCSPRSGDLSVYWYQQSLDQGLQFLIQYYNGEERAKGNILERFSAQQFPDLHSELNLSSLELGDSALYFCASSEGTDTQYFGPGTRLTVL.

The chain combines TRBV5-4 with TRBJ1-1; 10 bases line up with TRBD1. Germline values: CDR1 SGHNT, CDR2 YYREEE (reference sequence). CDR3 size: 19 residues. Germline trimming cut 2 bases from V and 5 bases from J; bases unmatched to any gene: 18. CDR3 protein: CASSFNPTDRGRRWTEAFF. CDR3 nucleotides: TGTGCCAGCAGCTTTAACCCGACGGACAGGGGGAGGAGGTGGACTGAAGCTTTCTTT.

This clone has more than one count but fewer than ten. V and J are TRBV5-1 and TRBJ2-5; D possibly corresponds to TRBD1 (6 bases). This CDR3 has 14 residues. Trimming cost V 5 bases and J 1 base, with 12 bases left between them. Germline V lookup: CDR1 SGHRS, CDR2 YFSETQ. The CDR3 is CASRIQGPQETQYF. The CDR3 DNA follows: TGCGCCAGCAGGATTCAGGGGCCCCAAGAGACCCAGTACTTC.

In this sample, this clone turned up a few times. The chain uses TRBV7-2 and TRBJ2-5; TRBD2 agrees at 9 bases. Germline lookup yields CDR1 SGHTA and CDR2 FQGNSA. V lost 2 bases, J lost 5 bases, and 12 bases stayed unmatched. The CDR3 runs to 17 residues. CDR3 in DNA: TGTGCCAGCAGCTTAATGTCGGCTAGCGGGGAGCAGGAGACCCAGTACTTC. It is translated as CASSLMSASGEQETQYF.

V is TRBV7-6 and J is TRBJ2-2, with a possible D match to TRBD1 (6 bases). The V gene's germline CDR1 is SGHVS and CDR2 FNYEAQ. This CDR3 comprises 13 residues. Deletions cut 5 bases from V and 6 bases from J, with 10 bases between. The CDR3 DNA reads TGTGCCAGCAGCACAGGGTTACCCGGGGAGCTGTTTTTT. It codes for CASSTGLPGELFF.

This clone showed up just a few times. The chain joins TRBV27 to TRBJ2-3; the match to TRBD1 covers 8 bases. This CDR3 contains 14 residues. Germline V gene lookup returns CDR1 MNHEY and CDR2 SMNVEV (reference sequence). V was clipped by 5 bases and J by 6 bases; unmatched bases: 7. The CDR3 reads CASSPGQGLDTQYF. CDR3 bases: TGTGCCAGCAGTCCCGGACAGGGTCTCGATACGCAGTATTTT.

V and J are TRBV30 and TRBJ2-2, with 12 bases aligning to TRBD2. The germline CDR1 and CDR2 sequences are GTSNPN and SVGIG (reference sequence). The CDR3 is 18 residues long. J lost 1 base, V lost 0 bases, and 6 bases had no gene match. CDR3 nucleotide sequence: TGTGCCTGGAGTGTCTTCGAGGGACTAGCGGGGAACACCGGGGAGCTGTTTTTT. As protein: CAWSVFEGLAGNTGELFF. Filled out from reference TRBV30 and TRBJ2-2, the complete variable domain reads SQTIHQWPATLVQPVGSPLSLECTVEGTSNPNLYWYRQAAGRGLQLLFYSVGIGQISSEVPQNLSASRPQDRQFILSSKKLLLSDSGFYLCAWSVFEGLAGNTGELFFGEGSRLTVL.

This clone was detected a few times. The chain links TRBV13 to TRBJ2-1, with TRBD2 identical over 8 bases. Germline values: CDR1 PRHDT, CDR2 FYEKMQ (reference sequence). V trimming: 0 bases; J trimming: 1 base; junction bases outside the gene matches: 8. The CDR3 has 18 amino acids. The CDR3, as DNA: TGTGCCAGCAGCTTAGGCAGGTCGGCTAGCGGGTCCTACAATGAGCAGTTCTTC. Protein: CASSLGRSASGSYNEQFF.

This clone was found a few times. The CDR3 sequence is CASSLAQGNTEAFF. DNA of the CDR3: TGCGCCAGCAGCTTGGCGCAGGGGAACACTGAAGCTTTCTTT. This chain uses TRBV5-1 with TRBJ1-1; D is possibly TRBD1 (5 bases). The CDR3 covers 14 residues. V was pared by 0 bases and J by 1 base, with 7 bases between. Germline CDR1 SGHRS, CDR2 YFSETQ.

This clone came up a few times. The genes are TRBV4-3 and TRBJ2-7; a weak D match, TRBD2 (5 bases). Deletions cut 0 bases from V and 6 bases from J, with 6 bases between. CDR3 length: 12 residues. The germline CDR1 and CDR2 sequences are LGHNA and YSLEER. This CDR3 reads CASSQEAGEQYF. CDR3 nucleotides: TGCGCCAGCAGCCAAGAGGCGGGCGAGCAGTACTTC.

The V gene is TRBV5-1, the J gene TRBJ2-1; 8 bases fit TRBD2. The CDR3 has 12 residues. V gave up 4 bases and J gave up 9 bases; unmatched junction bases: 3. Germline values: CDR1 SGHRS, CDR2 YFSETQ. The CDR3 is CASSLGGVEQFF. The CDR3 nucleotides are TGCGCCAGCAGCCTCGGGGGGGTTGAGCAGTTCTTC.

A few counts support this clone. The chain is built from TRBV29-1 and TRBJ1-1; the D gene is possibly TRBD1 (6 bases). The CDR3 runs 10 residues. Germline V lookup: CDR1 SQVTM, CDR2 ANQGSEA. V lost 3 bases and J 13 bases, leaving 12 bases between the germline ends. This CDR3 reads CSVEQGKVFF. CDR3 coding DNA: TGCAGCGTTGAGCAGGGGAAGGTTTTCTTT.